Each of the 8 T cell receptor beta chains below was sequenced from the same sample in a study of metastatic and nonmetastatic thyroid tumors. With MiXCR, TCRdb reprocessed the PCR reads. The table includes around 46,000 clones, around 20% detected once. No patient had received any treatment before thyroid surgery. The sample consisted of blood. These TCRs come from a male donor with papillary thyroid cancer or a benign thyroid nodule (not recorded which). Some clones in this sample may be carry-over from other donors' samples.

This clone was recorded many times. Mismatch with germline at one junction end may stem from a read error. The chain couples TRBV19 to TRBJ2-7, with TRBD1 matching 10 bases. This CDR3 comprises 15 residues. Germline CDR1 and CDR2: LNHDA and SQIVND (reference sequence). The CDR3 nucleotides read TGTGCCAGTAGTATAGGGGGACAGGGGATACGTGAGCAGCACTTC. This gives the protein CASSIGGQGIREQHF. Filled out from reference TRBV19 and TRBJ2-7, the complete variable domain reads DGGITQSPKYLFRKEGQNVTLSCEQNLNHDAMYWYRQDPGQGLRLIYYSQIVNDFQKGDIAEGYSVSREKKESFPLTVTSAQKNPTAFYLCASSIGGQGIREQHFGPGTRLTVT.

This clone showed up many times. The genes are TRBV6-5 and TRBJ2-5, with 9 positions matching TRBD1. The ends lost 0 bases at V and 2 bases at J; junction bases unmatched: 4. Per the germline V gene, CDR1 is MNHEY and CDR2 is SVGAGI. The CDR3 covers 16 residues. CDR3 protein: CASSYSGTGFQETQYF. CDR3 coding DNA: TGTGCCAGCAGTTACTCAGGGACAGGGTTTCAAGAGACCCAGTACTTC.

The V and J genes are TRBV3-1 and TRBJ1-4; no definite D call. The CDR3 runs to 17 residues. Trimming removed 2 bases at V and 5 bases at J, with 18 bases between. Germline CDR1 LGHDT, CDR2 YNNKEL (reference sequence). Here the CDR3 DNA reads TGTGCCAGCAGCCAATACCGCCTCTGTAAGTACAATGAAAAACTGTTTTTT. Residues: CASSQYRLCKYNEKLFF.

The sample holds many counts of this clone. The chain recombines TRBV28 with TRBJ1-2, with D tentatively TRBD1 (5 bases). Trimming took off 6 bases at V and 1 base at J, with 9 bases between the two ends. The length of the CDR3 is 13 residues. The germline V gene encodes CDR1 MDHEN and CDR2 SYDVKM. Written as DNA, the CDR3 is TGTGCCAGCAGGCGACAGAATAACTATGGCTACACCTTC. Amino acids: CASRRQNNYGYTF.

Ten or more counts support this clone. The rearrangement joins TRBV24-1 to TRBJ2-1, with 8 bases matching TRBD1. V shed 3 bases and J 8 bases; nucleotides not matched to a gene: 11. Per the germline V gene, CDR1 is KGHDR and CDR2 is SFDVKD. The CDR3 runs 16 residues. CDR3 residues: CATSDGSDRGWDEQFF. DNA of the CDR3: TGTGCCACCAGTGATGGGAGTGACAGGGGATGGGATGAGCAGTTCTTC.

In its sample, this clone was seen many times. The J gene is TRBJ2-5, the V gene TRBV4-1, with D possibly matching TRBD1 (5 bases). Germline CDR1 MGHRA, CDR2 YSYEKL. V dropped 2 bases and J dropped 5 bases, with 15 bases sitting between them. The CDR3 loop spans 15 amino acids. CDR3 protein: CASSQTGLRWETQYF. The CDR3 bases are TGCGCCAGCAGCCAAACAGGCCTTCGGTGGGAGACCCAGTACTTC.

This clone has a count of ten or more. The chain combines TRBV15 with TRBJ2-7; no reliable D call. The germline V and J ends were trimmed by 6 bases and 0 bases, with 9 bases remaining between them. The CDR3 is 13 amino acids. From germline, CDR1 is LNHNV and CDR2 YYDKDF (reference sequence). The CDR3 DNA reads as TGTGCCACCAGTAGCACCGACTCCTACGAGCAGTACTTC. Translating gives CATSSTDSYEQYF. The full variable domain, completed using reference TRBV15 and TRBJ2-7, is DAMVIQNPRYQVTQFGKPVTLSCSQTLNHNVMYWYQQKSSQAPKLLFHYYDKDFNNEADTPDNFQSRRPNTSFCFLDIRSPGLGDTAMYLCATSSTDSYEQYFGPGTRLTVT.

This clone has ten or more counts. The chain is built from TRBV6-1 and TRBJ2-1; tentative D call: TRBD2 (5 bases). The V gene lost 5 bases and the J gene lost 6 bases, with 14 bases spanning the gap. Germline V gene data show CDR1 as MNHNS and CDR2 as SASEGT. CDR3 length: 14 residues. CDR3 in DNA: TGTGCCAGCAGTCTTGTAGGAGGAGTCAATGAGCAGTTCTTC. Its translation is CASSLVGGVNEQFF.